One sample yielded the 5 T cell receptor beta chains listed below, sequenced in a study of patients and donors after allogeneic stem cell transplantation. TCRdb itself ran the RT-PCR reads through MiXCR, one entry per CDR3 protein. Of approximately 140,000 distinct CDR3 sequences listed, 30% to 45% are singletons. Input material: blood, either unsorted or a sorted T cell fraction (not recorded which). These receptors all stem from a human donor who was either an allogeneic HSCT recipient or a stem cell or donor lymphocyte infusion donor (not recorded which). It is not recorded whose cells these are; they may come from a transplant donor.

This clonotype turned up a few times. The chain links TRBV28 to TRBJ1-5; 11 nucleotides align to TRBD1. CDR3 length: 16 amino acids. With V trimmed by 8 bases and J by 2 bases, 8 bases remained unmatched. Germline V gene data show CDR1 as MDHEN and CDR2 as SYDVKM. The CDR3 coding sequence is TGTGCCAGCGGTCAGGACAGGGGGCGAGGCAATCAGCCCCAGCATTTT. Translated, it gives CASGQDRGRGNQPQHF.

The rearrangement uses TRBV12-3 or TRBV12-4 and TRBJ2-3; D is unresolved. V dropped 3 bases and J dropped 4 bases, with 5 bases sitting between them. This CDR3 is built from 12 residues. The chain's CDR3 is CASSFSADTQYF. In DNA form, the CDR3 reads TGTGCCAGCAGTTTTTCCGCAGATACGCAGTATTTT.

About this clonotype itself: This may be a read error: a much more frequent sequence differs by one nucleotide. The chain recombines TRBV6-2 or TRBV6-3 with TRBJ1-1; D is unresolved. V lost 7 bases to trimming and J lost 1 base, with 4 bases between them. Germline CDR1 reads MNHEY; CDR2 reads SVGEGT. CDR3 length: 11 amino acids. CDR3 sequence (DNA): TGTGCCAGCACGCAGAACACTGAAGCTTTCTTT. This gives the protein CASTQNTEAFF.

The V and J genes are TRBV4-2 and TRBJ2-1; D is ambiguous. V was trimmed by 0 bases and J by 7 bases, leaving 4 bases between them. The CDR3 is made up of 12 amino acids. Germline CDR1 LGHNA, CDR2 YNFKEQ. This CDR3 is CASSQDLNEQFF. DNA of the CDR3: TGTGCCAGCAGCCAAGATCTGAATGAGCAGTTCTTC.

This clonotype was counted a few times. The chain combines TRBV6-5 with TRBJ2-5, with a tentative D call TRBD2 (7 bases). Trimming stripped 6 bases from V and 4 bases from J, with 18 bases between. This CDR3 comprises 15 residues. Germline CDR1 MNHEY, CDR2 SVGAGI. The CDR3: CASSRGAKRRETQYF. The CDR3 DNA reads TGTGCCAGCAGCCGGGGGGCCAAGAGGAGAGAGACCCAGTACTTC.